A single sample gave rise to the 14 T cell receptor beta chains below, sequenced in a study of vaccination and CD4 T cells after COVID-19. Stated time point: late sampling 161 to 241 days after vaccination in a few convalescent patients. MiXCR was run by TCRdb on the PCR reads, yielding one entry per CDR3 protein. The sample comprises 25,000 to 30,000 distinct CDR3 sequences, approximately 51% of which are singletons, and around 5.5% rests with the top ten. The material was CD4+ T cells from blood, obtained about 7 months after SARS-CoV-2 vaccination. These receptors came from a human donor who had recovered from COVID-19.

This clonotype was counted a few times. The chain links TRBV24-1 to TRBJ2-3; D is perhaps TRBD2 (6 bases). This CDR3 is 15 amino acids long. The germline V gene has CDR1 KGHDR and CDR2 SFDVKD. The V and J ends lost 7 bases and 5 bases respectively, with 18 bases between them. The chain's CDR3 is CATRGGHPGIDTQYF. CDR3 DNA: TGTGCCACCAGGGGAGGACATCCAGGGATAGATACGCAGTATTTT.

V is TRBV20-1 and J is TRBJ2-7, with D possibly called TRBD1 or TRBD2 (5 bases each). Deletions cut 5 bases from V and 6 bases from J, with 14 bases between. The CDR3 has 12 residues. Germline V gives CDR1 DFQATT, CDR2 SNEGSKA (reference sequence). Written as DNA, the CDR3 is TGCAGTGCTTCCGGGGCAAAGCTCGAGCAGTACTTC. Its protein product is CSASGAKLEQYF.

Details on this clonotype: Mismatch with germline at one junction end may stem from a read error. V is TRBV6-2 or TRBV6-3 and J is TRBJ2-7; D gene unclear. The CDR3 covers 17 residues. The germline V gene has CDR1 MNHEY and CDR2 SVGEGT. In DNA, the CDR3 is TGTGCCAGCAATTACGACCCTCTAGACCTAAGCTCCTACGAGCAGTACTTC. The encoded protein is CASNYDPLDLSSYEQYF.

This rearrangement joins TRBV24-1 to TRBJ2-1; the match to TRBD2 covers 7 bases. In germline, CDR1 is KGHDR, CDR2 SFDVKD. The CDR3 loop spans 16 amino acids. Losses at the gene ends were 0 bases for V and 7 bases for J; bases not matched to a gene: 8. The CDR3 coding sequence is TGTGCCACCAGTGATTTGGCGGGAGCTGTAGGAAATGAGCAGTTCTTC. Translating gives CATSDLAGAVGNEQFF.

The V and J genes are TRBV19 and TRBJ1-5; 7 bases match TRBD1. The CDR3 runs to 14 residues. Germline trimming cut 7 bases from V and 2 bases from J; bases unmatched to any gene: 5. Germline-derived CDR1 and CDR2 are LNHDA and SQIVND (reference sequence). The CDR3 here is CASTTGTGNQPQHF. As DNA, the CDR3 is TGTGCCAGTACTACCGGGACAGGCAATCAGCCCCAGCATTTT.

The gene calls are TRBV28 and TRBJ2-1; tentatively, D is TRBD1 or TRBD2 (5 bases each). Trimming cost V 3 bases and J 5 bases, with 20 bases left between them. Germline V gives CDR1 MDHEN, CDR2 SYDVKM. The CDR3 is 17 amino acids. Here the CDR3 reads CASSLRPFPSGHNEQFF. The DNA of the CDR3 is TGTGCCAGCAGTTTGAGACCATTCCCGTCGGGGCACAATGAGCAGTTCTTC.

The chain couples TRBV20-1 to TRBJ1-6, with TRBD1 matching 7 bases. J lost 7 bases, V lost 5 bases, and 8 bases had no gene match. There are 14 residues in the CDR3. Per the germline V gene, CDR1 is DFQATT and CDR2 is SNEGSKA (reference sequence). CDR3 loop: CSAEDRLPNSPLHF. The CDR3 DNA reads TGCAGTGCTGAGGACAGGCTACCCAATTCACCCCTCCACTTT.

The chain uses TRBV6-4 and TRBJ2-3; the match to TRBD2 covers 12 bases. V dropped 0 bases and J dropped 4; count of bases not matched to a gene: 2. The CDR3 is 16 residues long. CDR1 and CDR2 from the germline V gene are MRHNA and SNTAGT. The chain's CDR3 is CASSDSGTSGSDTQYF. The CDR3, as DNA: TGTGCCAGCAGTGACTCCGGGACTAGCGGGTCAGATACGCAGTATTTT.

This rearrangement joins TRBV20-1 to TRBJ2-3, with 11 nucleotides matching TRBD2. J gave up 3 bases and V 1 base, and 3 bases lay outside the gene matches. CDR3 length: 15 residues. Germline V gene data show CDR1 as DFQATT and CDR2 as SNEGSKA (reference sequence). Here the CDR3 DNA reads TGCAGTGCTAGAGGCCCTAGCGGGAGGACAGATACGCAGTATTTT. Amino acid sequence: CSARGPSGRTDTQYF.

CDR3 bases: TGCAGTGCTAGGGTTAGCGGGAGGGCCTACGAGCAGTACTTC. Its translation is CSARVSGRAYEQYF. This sequence joins TRBV20-1 and TRBJ2-7, with 11 positions matching TRBD2. The germline gives CDR1 DFQATT, CDR2 SNEGSKA (reference sequence). V gave up 3 bases and J gave up 2 bases; unmatched junction bases: 3. CDR3 length: 14 residues.

The chain combines TRBV27 with TRBJ2-7; 7 nucleotides agree with TRBD2. The CDR3 extends over 13 amino acids. CDR1 and CDR2 from the germline V gene are MNHEY and SMNVEV (reference sequence). CDR3 protein: CVSGSGAPSEQYF. The CDR3 DNA is TGTGTCTCCGGGAGCGGGGCCCCATCAGAGCAGTACTTC.

This clonotype has a handful of counts. This rearrangement joins TRBV28 to TRBJ2-7; D might be TRBD2 (5 bases). Trimming took off 6 bases at V and 0 bases at J, with 21 bases between the two ends. The CDR3 consists of 17 residues. Per the germline V gene, CDR1 is MDHEN and CDR2 is SYDVKM. For the CDR3, the DNA is TGTGCCAGCAGAAACCCACCGGGAAAATTCTACTCCTACGAGCAGTACTTC. Translated, it gives CASRNPPGKFYSYEQYF.

This sequence joins TRBV12-5 and TRBJ2-7, with no clear D. V was clipped by 1 base and J by 3 bases, with 22 bases between them. The germline CDR1 and CDR2 sequences are LGHNT and FRNRAP. This CDR3 is built from 18 residues. The CDR3: CASGLGILGRPSFYEQYF. CDR3 DNA: TGTGCTAGTGGTTTGGGGATCTTAGGAAGGCCGTCATTCTACGAGCAGTACTTC.

The CDR3 sequence: CSARTGRTYEQYF. The CDR3 bases are TGCAGTGCCCGGACCGGGCGAACCTACGAGCAGTACTTC. The chain joins TRBV20-1 to TRBJ2-7; D is ambiguous. Trimming stripped 6 bases from V and 2 bases from J, with 14 bases between. This CDR3 contains 13 residues. Germline V CDR1 and CDR2: DFQATT, SNEGSKA (reference sequence).